A selection of T cell receptor beta chains follows, all from one sample in a study of cytomegalovirus exposure and HLA in healthy donors. Generated by immunoSEQ multiplex PCR, the TCRdb table keeps only in-frame clones and is missing some. This table has 150,000 to 200,000 clones, 62% appearing once. Sequenced sample: PBMCs. The receptors stem from a man in his forties in good health and CMV-seronegative. Each CDR3 is given with its conserved first and last residue. Fields, in order: J gene, V gene, CDR3 protein.

j_gene: TRBJ2-1
v_gene: TRBV29-1
CDR3aa: CSVLRGNEQFF

j_gene: TRBJ2-1
v_gene: TRBV9
CDR3aa: CASSVVGAGNEQFF

j_gene: TRBJ2-3
v_gene: TRBV7-2
CDR3aa: CASSLELAVTDTQYF

j_gene: TRBJ1-1
v_gene: TRBV4-1
CDR3aa: CASSQDPTNTEAFF

j_gene: TRBJ2-7
v_gene: TRBV19
CDR3aa: CASSMGTAFYEQYF

j_gene: TRBJ2-7
v_gene: TRBV18
CDR3aa: CASSGGLESYEQYF

j_gene: TRBJ2-7
v_gene: TRBV13
CDR3aa: CASSYGGGGRPEQYF

j_gene: TRBJ1-5
v_gene: TRBV4-2
CDR3aa: CASSQDLRGNQPQHF

j_gene: TRBJ2-2
v_gene: TRBV5-6
CDR3aa: CASSFKVGTEGTGELFF

j_gene: TRBJ1-1
v_gene: TRBV15
CDR3aa: CATSSGSPGTEAFF

j_gene: TRBJ2-2
v_gene: TRBV30
CDR3aa: CAWGRDTHTGELFF

j_gene: TRBJ2-1
v_gene: TRBV5-1
CDR3aa: CASSPGGGTNEQFF

j_gene: TRBJ2-7
v_gene: TRBV6-6
CDR3aa: CASSYRAGVSYEQYF

j_gene: TRBJ2-7
v_gene: TRBV7-9
CDR3aa: CASSFRDGEGEQYF

j_gene: TRBJ1-5
v_gene: TRBV27
CDR3aa: CASSLRAGLSNQPQHF

j_gene: TRBJ1-2
v_gene: TRBV30
CDR3aa: CAWSDRGLIVNYGYTF

j_gene: TRBJ2-7
v_gene: TRBV5-1
CDR3aa: CASSFRPGNEQYF

j_gene: TRBJ1-1
v_gene: TRBV27
CDR3aa: CASSRGGWTEAFF

j_gene: TRBJ2-5
v_gene: TRBV27
CDR3aa: CASSLYSGWGETQYF

j_gene: TRBJ1-1
v_gene: TRBV6-4
CDR3aa: CASSTSPGTEAFF

j_gene: TRBJ2-7
v_gene: TRBV6-5
CDR3aa: CASSYAGPGYEQYF

j_gene: TRBJ2-7
v_gene: TRBV28
CDR3aa: CASSPAGSYEQYF

j_gene: TRBJ2-4
v_gene: TRBV7-9
CDR3aa: CASSRTSGDLGAKNIQYF

j_gene: TRBJ1-5
v_gene: TRBV5-1
CDR3aa: CASSFASNQPQHF

j_gene: TRBJ2-3
v_gene: TRBV7-3
CDR3aa: CASSVTSDTDTQYF

j_gene: TRBJ2-3
v_gene: TRBV6-5
CDR3aa: CASSPPGRGDTQYF

j_gene: TRBJ2-5
v_gene: TRBV5-1
CDR3aa: CASSLGDRVGETQYF

j_gene: TRBJ2-5
v_gene: TRBV2
CDR3aa: CASRSTGTGRETQYF

j_gene: TRBJ2-7
v_gene: TRBV5-5
CDR3aa: CASSWDPEKPSVSYEQYF

j_gene: TRBJ1-1
v_gene: TRBV10-3
CDR3aa: CAISAEDRRNTEAFF

j_gene: TRBJ1-2
v_gene: TRBV6-4
CDR3aa: CASSDSAGNYGYTF

j_gene: TRBJ2-1
v_gene: TRBV10-3
CDR3aa: CAISLTGEDEQFF

j_gene: TRBJ2-7
v_gene: TRBV7-9
CDR3aa: CSSSPDGLGAAGEQYF

j_gene: TRBJ2-3
v_gene: TRBV6-5
CDR3aa: CASSPGGLTDTQYF

j_gene: TRBJ2-1
v_gene: TRBV27
CDR3aa: CASSLVQGPYNEQFF

j_gene: TRBJ2-7
v_gene: TRBV25-1
CDR3aa: CASSETPYEQYF

j_gene: TRBJ1-6
v_gene: TRBV6-4
CDR3aa: CASSVTGNSPLHF

j_gene: TRBJ2-1
v_gene: TRBV12-5
CDR3aa: CASGLVLAGLNEQFF

j_gene: TRBJ2-3
v_gene: TRBV7-2
CDR3aa: CASSLNPGLATDTQYF

j_gene: TRBJ2-7
v_gene: TRBV4-1
CDR3aa: CASSQPRTGAYEQYF

j_gene: TRBJ2-2
v_gene: TRBV5-1
CDR3aa: CASNPNQGAVGELFF

j_gene: TRBJ1-5
v_gene: TRBV12-5
CDR3aa: CASGLRDRDPYSNQPQHF

j_gene: TRBJ2-5
v_gene: TRBV2
CDR3aa: CASRGLAGVSETQYF

j_gene: TRBJ1-1
v_gene: TRBV28
CDR3aa: CASGLERKRTEAFF

j_gene: TRBJ2-7
v_gene: TRBV5-4
CDR3aa: CASSLAPTVYEQYF

j_gene: TRBJ2-1
v_gene: TRBV5-1
CDR3aa: CASSLGSGENNEQFF

j_gene: TRBJ2-5
v_gene: TRBV7-9
CDR3aa: CASSFSERRGWYF

j_gene: TRBJ1-4
v_gene: TRBV7-9
CDR3aa: CSSSPEGQSTNEKLFF

j_gene: TRBJ2-2
v_gene: TRBV29-1
CDR3aa: CSVEPPKNTGELFF